The present T cell receptor beta chain was sequenced within a study of cytomegalovirus exposure and HLA in healthy donors (dated by TCRdb to about 2017). Regarding the complete study: According to a later analysis, the approximately 130 validation repertoires were produced on the same platform as the roughly 600 repertoires of the first cohort. Along with the approximately 700-subject first cohort, a separate validation cohort of over a hundred different subjects was used. The aim of the study was to test whether cataloging public T cell receptors could identify signatures of past pathogen exposure. The study combined high-throughput TCR immunosequencing, statistical association of individual TCRs with disease status, and machine learning to predict cytomegalovirus infection status. General study outcomes and caveats: In the study, about 150 TCR beta chains were listed as associated with cytomegalovirus. The authors suggested that the approach could potentially be generalized to other disease states and immunological phenotypes. A later analysis found that TCRs clustered in the first cohort also tended to co-occur in the 120 validation repertoires, with 94% of cluster scores above 0. A later analysis had no HLA typing for the validation cohort, so co-occurrence there was scored across all 120 or so repertoires. Most TCR sequences were observed very rarely across donors, whereas some public TCRs were present in many individuals. Three of the identified cytomegalovirus-associated TCR beta chains were confirmed in vitro to be specific for cytomegalovirus antigens. The classifier was reported to diagnose cytomegalovirus status with high specificity and sensitivity in both the original cohort and the validation cohort.

With regard to this clone: There is no known antigen for this receptor. No much larger clone exists at a distance of one base, and base qualities are not known.

The donors were included in the validation cohort of 90 to 150 subjects, a group kept apart from the roughly 670-subject first cohort. The library was made by the immunoSEQ multiplex PCR assay. Per the authors' processing: A statistical classification framework was developed to diagnose cytomegalovirus status using the catalog of TCR beta chain sequences. TCRdb carries this immuneACCESS record with in-frame sequences only. Its versions omit some clonotypes, under half of them owing to an unresolved V gene in the studies checked, with the rest unexplained. That table gives V, J and clone size, and the DNA gave D and trimming. Recorded for this sample are about 78,000 clones; 90% to 96% of them occurred a single time. Roughly 1.5% of the sample rests with the top ten. Between the V and J ends, shortened by 6 bases and 2 bases respectively, the junction contains 11 bases. CDR1 and CDR2, looked up from the germline V gene, are MDHEN and SYDVKM. CDR3 length: 14 amino acids, cysteine to phenylalanine. Only CDR3 DNA is held: 42 bases, read in frame from base 1.

The chain couples TRBV28 to TRBJ1-5; a tentative D call is TRBD1 (5 bases match). Sequences were obtained from PBMCs. The sequence derives from a man younger than 35 in good health and CMV-seropositive. The nucleotides read TGTGCCAGCAGCCTACCGGGGGGCAATCAGCCCCAGCATTTT. Translated, this gives CASSLPGGNQPQHF. Here the CDR3 is joined to the reference TRBV28 and TRBJ1-5 genes, and the full variable domain is: DVKVTQSSRYLVKRTGEKVFLECVQDMDHENMFWYRQDPGLGLRLIYFSYDVKMKEKGDIPEGYSVSREKKERFSLILESASTNQTSMYLCASSLPGGNQPQHFGDGTRLSIL.